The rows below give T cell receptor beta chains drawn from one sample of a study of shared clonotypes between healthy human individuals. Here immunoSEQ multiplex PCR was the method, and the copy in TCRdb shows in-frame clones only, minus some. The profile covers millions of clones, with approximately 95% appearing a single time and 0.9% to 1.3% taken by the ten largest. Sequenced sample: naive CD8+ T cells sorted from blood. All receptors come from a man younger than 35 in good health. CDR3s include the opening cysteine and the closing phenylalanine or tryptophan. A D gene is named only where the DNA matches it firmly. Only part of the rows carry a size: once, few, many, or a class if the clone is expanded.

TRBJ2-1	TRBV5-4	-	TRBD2	CASSGLAGGFDEQFF	TGTGCCAGCAGCGGACTAGCGGGAGGGTTCGATGAGCAGTTCTTC
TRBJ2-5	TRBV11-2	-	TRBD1	CASSLLSGTGYETQYF	TGTGCCAGCAGCTTACTGTCCGGGACAGGCTATGAGACCCAGTACTTC
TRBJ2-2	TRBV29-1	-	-	CSVAGTTGNTGELFF	TGCAGCGTTGCGGGTACTACCGGGAACACCGGGGAGCTGTTTTTT
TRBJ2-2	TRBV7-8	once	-	CASSLDDSHLLNTGELFF	TGTGCCAGCAGCTTAGATGATTCACATTTGTTGAACACCGGGGAGCTGTTTTTT
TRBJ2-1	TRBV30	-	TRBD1	CAWSGGPYNEQFF	TGTGCCTGGTCAGGGGGCCCATACAATGAGCAGTTCTTC
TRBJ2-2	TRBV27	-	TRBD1	CASSSTGTGVPGELFF	TGTGCCAGCAGTTCCACCGGGACAGGGGTACCCGGGGAGCTGTTTTTT
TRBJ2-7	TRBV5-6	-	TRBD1	CASSNRDRGPYEQYF	TGTGCCAGCAGCAACCGGGACAGGGGGCCCTACGAGCAGTACTTC
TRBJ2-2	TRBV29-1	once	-	CSVVPGKTNTGELFF	TGCAGCGTTGTACCGGGCAAGACGAACACCGGGGAGCTGTTTTTT
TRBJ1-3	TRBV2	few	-	CASSGLGVGNTIYF	TGTGCCAGCAGTGGGCTGGGGGTCGGAAACACCATATATTTT
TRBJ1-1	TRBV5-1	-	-	CASSSSTPFEEAFF	TGCGCCAGCAGCTCTTCGACGCCCTTCGAGGAAGCTTTCTTT
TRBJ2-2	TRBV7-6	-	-	CASSPWGYTGELFF	TGTGCCAGCAGCCCTTGGGGATACACCGGGGAGCTGTTTTTT
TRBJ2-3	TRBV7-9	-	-	CASSLGAEGANTDTQYF	TGTGCCAGCAGCCTCGGGGCAGAGGGAGCGAACACAGATACGCAGTATTTT
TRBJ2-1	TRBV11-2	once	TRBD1	CASSSGTGELHEQFF	TGTGCCAGCAGCTCCGGGACAGGGGAGCTACATGAGCAGTTCTTC
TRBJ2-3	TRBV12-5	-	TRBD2	CASGPSGRGADTQYF	TGTGCTAGTGGTCCCAGCGGGAGGGGTGCAGATACGCAGTATTTT
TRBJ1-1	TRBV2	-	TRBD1	CASSEEGLTGVNAFF	TGTGCCAGCAGTGAAGAGGGACTGACAGGGGTTAATGCTTTCTTT
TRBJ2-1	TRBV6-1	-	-	CASRKDSSSYNEQFF	TGTGCCAGCAGGAAGGACAGTAGCTCCTACAATGAGCAGTTCTTC
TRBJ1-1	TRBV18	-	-	CASSYSGVNTEAFF	TGTGCCAGCTCATATAGCGGGGTGAACACTGAAGCTTTCTTT
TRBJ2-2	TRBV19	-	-	CASKSFRDHPPGELFF	TGTGCCAGTAAGTCGTTCCGGGACCACCCTCCCGGGGAGCTGTTTTTT
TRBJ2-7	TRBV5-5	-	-	CASSFIAGYEQYF	TGTGCCAGCAGCTTTATTGCGGGCTACGAGCAGTACTTC
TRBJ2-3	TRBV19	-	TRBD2	CASSPGGSGTDTQYF	TGTGCCAGTAGTCCGGGGGGTAGCGGGACAGATACGCAGTATTTT
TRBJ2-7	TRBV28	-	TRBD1	CASSRWTGNNEQYF	TGTGCCAGCAGTCGCTGGACAGGGAATAACGAGCAGTACTTC
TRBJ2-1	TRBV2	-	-	CASRPDSAGFNEQFF	TGTGCCAGCAGGCCGGACAGTGCGGGGTTCAATGAGCAGTTCTTC